This T cell receptor (beta chain) originates from a study of T-cell memory formation after mild COVID-19 (dated by TCRdb to about 2021). In the study overall: Most TCR sequence clusters were specific to one of the two donors. Longitudinal TCRalpha and TCRbeta repertoire sequencing tracked T-cell clones expanding and contracting after mild COVID-19 in two donors. Two young, previously healthy adult volunteers, one female and one male, were included in the cohort.

Sequencing used an Illumina NovaSeq 6000. cDNA libraries for TCRalpha and TCRbeta were prepared by 5'RACE using constant-segment primers, with sample barcodes and unique molecular identifiers added. RNA was extracted from every sample with Trizol reagent. Library amplification was performed in two PCR steps, and a second sample barcode and Illumina TruSeq adapters were introduced in the second step. Sequencing of libraries was performed on an Illumina NovaSeq with 2 x 150 bp paired-end reads. In the original analysis: Reads were demultiplexed and collapsed into UMI-guided consensus sequences with migec v1.2.7. Using mixcr v2.1.11, the UMI consensuses were aligned to TRA and TRB V and J templates and assembled into clonotypes. Clonotypes were classified as expanded or contracted when called significant by both edgeR and NoisET, with noise models trained on biological replicates. For edgeR calls, the cutoffs were a false discovery rate-adjusted p below 0.01 and a log2 fold-change threshold of 1. As an exploratory analysis of dynamics, max-normalized trajectories of the 1000 most abundant clonotypes were examined by PCA with hierarchical clustering. Each responding clone was given a CD4 or CD8 phenotype based on the CD4+ and CD8+ repertoires, which had been sequenced separately. The raw public data were reprocessed by TCRdb itself: fastp quality trimming at Q25, MiXCR clonotype calling, in-frame beta chains only. Each CDR3 protein gets just one entry, which takes the most common genes and DNA from the rows behind it. The V and J calls and clone size come from TCRdb's table, not from the authors' own analysis. For this sample there are about 250,000 distinct CDR3 sequences; approximately 15% appear just once. Of the sample, 2% to 2.5% is held by the ten largest clones.

Trimmed from V: 3 bases; trimmed from J: 7 bases; junction bases lacking a gene match: 7. Including cysteine and phenylalanine, the CDR3 has 15 amino acids. Only the CDR3 portion is preserved as DNA: 45 bases, with reading frame beginning at the first base. Based on the germline V gene (reference sequence), the CDR1 and CDR2 sequences are MNHEY and SMNVEV. Concerning this clonotype itself: No antigen is known for it. Qualities for individual bases were not recorded, and no much larger clone is one base off.

PBMCs were isolated by Ficoll-Paque density gradient centrifugation. What the study reported, not specific to this receptor: The study covered only two mild cases, and larger cohorts including severe cases with pre-infection samples were considered necessary. Some responding clones were detected in pre-infection memory, suggesting pre-existing cross-reactive memory T cells joined the SARS-CoV-2 response. Whether the second-wave clones peaking on day 37 were SARS-CoV-2 specific was not confirmed. Contracting CD4+ clones turned up mainly in the CM and EM memory subsets, whereas EMRA was where CD8+ clones were enriched. Clones contracting from day 15 to 85 had balanced CD4/CD8 phenotypes, while a second wave expanding from day 15 to 37 was biased towards CD4+.

Sequenced: PBMCs or a T cell subset sorted from them (not recorded which). The sequence was collected from an adult woman who had mild COVID-19 (a few samples of this study predate the infection). The sample titles of this study are shuffled in the database, so cell type and time point are left out; the donor was told from shared clones. The chain employs TRBV27 and TRBJ1-2, with 11 junctional bases fitting TRBD1. DNA sequence: TGTGCCAGCAGTTTTTCCGGGACAGGGGGGCGTGGCTACACCTTC. The encoded protein is CASSFSGTGGRGYTF.